This T cell receptor beta chain was recorded in a study of T cell changes during pregnancy in multiple sclerosis. Using immunoSEQ multiplex PCR, the repertoire was profiled, and TCRdb retains in-frame clones only, with some absent. The profile shows about 59,000 clones, roughly nine tenths of them singletons. CDR1 MNHNY and CDR2 SVGAGI come from the germline V gene (reference sequence). The junction had 11 bases not matched to a gene; V was cut back by 6 bases and J by 3 bases. The CDR3 sequence is 15 residues long. The origin of this receptor is a female donor with multiple sclerosis, enrolled in a pregnancy study. The sample consisted of peripheral blood, taken before pregnancy. The rearrangement links TRBV6-6 to TRBJ2-7, with 7 bases identical to TRBD2. The DNA of the CDR3 is TGTGCCAGCAGGGGAAAGGGAGGGGAAGGCTACGAGCAGTACTTC. Translated: CASRGKGGEGYEQYF.